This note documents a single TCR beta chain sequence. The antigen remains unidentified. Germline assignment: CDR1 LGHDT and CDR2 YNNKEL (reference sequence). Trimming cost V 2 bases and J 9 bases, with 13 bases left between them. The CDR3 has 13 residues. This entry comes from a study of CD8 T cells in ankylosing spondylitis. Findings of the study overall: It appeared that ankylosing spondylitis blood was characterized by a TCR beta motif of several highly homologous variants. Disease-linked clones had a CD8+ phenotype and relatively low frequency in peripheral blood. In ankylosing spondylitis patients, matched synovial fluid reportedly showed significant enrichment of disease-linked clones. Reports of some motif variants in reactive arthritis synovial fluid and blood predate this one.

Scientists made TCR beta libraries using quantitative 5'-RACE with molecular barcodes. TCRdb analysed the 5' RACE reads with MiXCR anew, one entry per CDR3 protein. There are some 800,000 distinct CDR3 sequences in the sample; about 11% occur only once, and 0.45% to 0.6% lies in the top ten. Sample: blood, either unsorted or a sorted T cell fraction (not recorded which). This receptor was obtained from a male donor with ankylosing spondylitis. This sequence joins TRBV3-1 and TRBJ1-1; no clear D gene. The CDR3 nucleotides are TGTGCCAGCAGCCAAAGTCGTCTAGGGAAAGCTTTCTTT. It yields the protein CASSQSRLGKAFF.